Following are 3 T cell receptor beta chains from one sample sequenced in a study of cytomegalovirus exposure and HLA in healthy donors (TCRdb year 2017). The method behind the library was the immunoSEQ multiplex PCR assay. Imported from immuneACCESS, the table was reduced by TCRdb to in-frame sequences with V and J called. These copies leave out some clones; in studies compared against another copy, an unresolved V gene accounts for under half, and the cause of the remainder is not known. The sample records roughly 310,000 clones, roughly 86% of which are singletons. The ten largest account for about 0.96% of the sample. The specimen sequenced was PBMCs. The receptors derive from a man aged 25 to 40 in good health and CMV-seronegative.

The chain is built from TRBV4-3 and TRBJ2-1, with 10 bases that match TRBD2. The CDR3 is 20 residues long. Looked up from germline, CDR1 is LGHNA and CDR2 is YSLEER. V gave up 1 base and J gave up 0 bases; unmatched junction bases: 12. As DNA, the CDR3 is TGCGCCAGCAGCCAAGCGCTAGCGGGGGCCCAAAAGAGCTCCTACAATGAGCAGTTCTTC. Protein sequence: CASSQALAGAQKSSYNEQFF.

The chain combines TRBV4-3 with TRBJ1-4; the D gene is possibly TRBD1 (5 bases). Per germline, CDR1 LGHNA and CDR2 YSLEER. Trimming shortened V by 0 bases and J by 1 base, and 6 bases separated the two germline ends. The CDR3 extends over 15 amino acids. In DNA form, the CDR3 reads TGCGCCAGCAGCCAAGATCAGGGAACTAATGAAAAACTGTTTTTT. This encodes CASSQDQGTNEKLFF.

This sequence joins TRBV4-1 and TRBJ1-2; possible D gene TRBD1, 6 bases. The V gene's germline CDR1 is MGHRA and CDR2 YSYEKL. Trimming cost V 5 bases and J 6 bases, with 16 bases left between them. There are 14 residues in the CDR3. CDR3 DNA sequence: TGCGCCAGCAGCTTACCCAGGGGAAAGGATGGCTACACCTTC. This codes for CASSLPRGKDGYTF.